This is a list of T cell receptor beta chains from one sample in a study of shared clonotypes between healthy human individuals. Sequencing used immunoSEQ multiplex PCR; TCRdb keeps in-frame clones, though not all of them. Among 1.4 million to 1.5 million clones listed, roughly 96% were seen once. The sample consisted of naive CD4+ T cells sorted from blood. Every receptor here comes from a man aged 25 to 40 in good health. The CDR3 runs from the conserved cysteine through the conserved F or W. Each record gives: J gene, clone size, D gene, V gene, CDR3 protein, CDR3 DNA. A D gene is named only where the DNA matches it firmly. Size tells how often a clone was seen (once, few, many) or the class of an expanded clone, and some rows leave it out.

TRBJ2-3 - TRBD2 TRBV5-1 CASSLERTSGSTDTQYF TGCGCCAGCAGCTTGGAGAGGACTAGCGGGAGCACAGATACGCAGTATTTT
TRBJ1-1 - - TRBV10-1 CASSRYRQESMNTEAFF TGCGCCAGCAGTCGTTACAGACAGGAGAGTATGAACACTGAAGCTTTCTTT
TRBJ1-3 - - TRBV5-1 CASSLGSQSSGNTIYF TGCGCCAGCAGCTTGGGTTCTCAGAGCTCTGGAAACACCATATATTTT
TRBJ2-1 - TRBD2 TRBV9 CASSVGGRAQYNEQFF TGTGCCAGCAGCGTAGGAGGGAGGGCCCAGTACAATGAGCAGTTCTTC
TRBJ2-5 - TRBD1 TRBV5-1 CASSPPGTGLETQYF TGCGCCAGCAGCCCCCCCGGGACAGGGCTAGAGACCCAGTACTTC
TRBJ2-7 - TRBD1 TRBV18 CASSPGQGVYEQYF TGTGCCAGCTCACCCGGACAGGGGGTCTACGAGCAGTACTTC
TRBJ2-7 - - TRBV11-2 CASSPLPGHEQYF TGTGCCAGCAGCCCCCTCCCGGGGCATGAGCAGTACTTC
TRBJ2-1 - TRBD2 TRBV11-3 CASTYIVGLGVGEQFF TGTGCCAGCACGTATATAGTCGGACTAGGAGTCGGTGAGCAGTTCTTC
TRBJ1-4 - TRBD1 TRBV6-5 CASRGRRGSEKLFF TGTGCCAGCAGAGGGCGCAGGGGGAGCGAAAAACTGTTTTTT
TRBJ1-2 - - TRBV5-6 CASSPGNYGYTF TGTGCCAGCAGCCCAGGGAACTATGGCTACACCTTC
TRBJ2-5 - TRBD2 TRBV5-4 CASSPGGGETQYF TGTGCCAGCAGCCCGGGAGGGGGAGAGACCCAGTACTTC
TRBJ2-7 - - TRBV2 CASSAAIGLSYEQYF TGTGCCAGCAGTGCCGCTATAGGTCTCTCCTACGAGCAGTACTTC
TRBJ2-3 - TRBD2 TRBV5-1 CASSGGLAGVGDTQYF TGCGCCAGCAGCGGGGGACTAGCGGGAGTAGGGGATACGCAGTATTTT
TRBJ1-2 - TRBD1 TRBV6-1 CASRWGQGISYGYTF TGTGCCAGCAGATGGGGACAGGGGATAAGCTATGGCTACACCTTC
TRBJ1-1 - - TRBV10-3 CAISDRLNTEAFF TGTGCCATCAGCGACAGGCTGAACACTGAAGCTTTCTTT
TRBJ2-6 - TRBD1 TRBV15 CATSRGDRDRVGANVLTF TGTGCCACCAGCAGAGGGGACAGGGATAGAGTAGGGGCCAACGTCCTGACTTTC
TRBJ2-1 - - TRBV5-1 CASSFYLTGINEQFF TGCGCCAGCAGTTTTTATTTAACAGGGATCAATGAGCAGTTCTTC
TRBJ2-2 - TRBD1 TRBV18 CASSPYRGDTGELFF TGTGCCAGCTCACCATACAGGGGGGACACCGGGGAGCTGTTTTTT
TRBJ1-5 once - TRBV15 CATSRDLSNQPQHF TGTGCCACCAGCAGAGATCTTAGCAATCAGCCCCAGCATTTT
TRBJ2-5 - TRBD2 TRBV5-1 CASSSGLALQQETQYF TGCGCCAGCAGCTCGGGACTAGCGTTACAACAAGAGACCCAGTACTTC
TRBJ2-2 - - TRBV28 CASSFRGRGELFF TGTGCCAGCAGTTTCAGGGGTAGGGGGGAGCTGTTTTTT
TRBJ1-1 - - TRBV7-3 CASSPSSGHTEAFF TGTGCCAGCAGCCCGTCCTCGGGCCACACTGAAGCTTTCTTT
TRBJ1-4 - - TRBV2 CASSSVANEKLFF TGTGCCAGCAGTTCTGTAGCTAATGAAAAACTGTTTTTT
TRBJ1-5 - TRBD1 TRBV9 CASSVGTAAGPQHF TGTGCCAGCAGCGTCGGGACAGCAGCTGGGCCCCAGCATTTT
TRBJ1-5 - - TRBV18 CASSSVQGGWGQPQHF TGTGCCAGCTCTTCCGTTCAAGGGGGTTGGGGTCAGCCCCAGCATTTT
TRBJ2-7 - TRBD1 TRBV7-2 CASSLVEDRNPSYEQYF TGTGCCAGCAGCTTAGTAGAGGACAGGAACCCCTCCTACGAGCAGTACTTC
TRBJ2-7 - TRBD2 TRBV6-1 CASTVTSGSPYEQYF TGTGCCAGCACTGTGACTAGCGGGAGCCCCTACGAGCAGTACTTC
TRBJ2-2 - - TRBV5-6 CASSKGIAGTGELFF TGTGCCAGCAGCAAAGGGATTGCGGGCACCGGGGAGCTGTTTTTT
TRBJ2-7 - - TRBV19 CASSIIRGYEQYF TGTGCCAGTAGTATTATCCGTGGCTACGAGCAGTACTTC
TRBJ1-2 - - TRBV28 CASSLVGRGYTF TGTGCCAGCAGTTTAGTCGGCCGAGGCTACACCTTC
TRBJ2-2 - - TRBV5-1 CASSLVHSNTGELFF TGCGCCAGCAGCTTGGTTCACTCAAACACCGGGGAGCTGTTTTTT
TRBJ2-6 - - TRBV21-1 CASSKDPGQGSSGANVLTF TGTGCCAGCAGCAAAGATCCGGGACAGGGATCTTCTGGGGCCAACGTCCTGACTTTC
TRBJ2-7 - TRBD2 TRBV5-4 CASSFAGTSGSYEQYF TGTGCCAGCAGCTTTGCCGGGACTAGCGGGTCCTACGAGCAGTACTTC
TRBJ2-7 - TRBD1 TRBV9 CASSVVTGASRDYEQYF TGTGCCAGCAGCGTAGTGACAGGGGCTAGCAGGGACTACGAGCAGTACTTC
TRBJ2-7 - - TRBV5-6 CASSPRFGEQYF TGTGCCAGCAGTCCCCGGTTTGGCGAGCAGTACTTC
TRBJ2-7 - TRBD2 TRBV28 CASRGTSFYEQYF TGTGCCAGCAGGGGGACTAGCTTTTACGAGCAGTACTTC
TRBJ1-2 - - TRBV18 CASSPSGQSYGYTF TGTGCCAGCTCACCGTCAGGCCAGAGCTATGGCTACACCTTC
TRBJ2-7 - - TRBV7-7 CASSLASDPGYEQYF TGTGCCAGCAGCTTAGCGTCGGATCCAGGCTACGAGCAGTACTTC
TRBJ1-2 - - TRBV5-8 CASSFGKLFDYGYTF TGTGCCAGCAGCTTCGGGAAACTCTTCGACTATGGCTACACCTTC
TRBJ2-1 - TRBD1 TRBV7-6 CASSLAGQGTLNEQFF TGTGCCAGCAGCTTAGCTGGACAGGGAACTCTCAATGAGCAGTTCTTC
TRBJ2-7 - - TRBV29-1 CSVKTGYEQYF TGCAGCGTTAAGACTGGCTACGAGCAGTACTTC
TRBJ2-1 - - TRBV18 CASSPIFSPWANEQFF TGTGCCAGCTCACCAATCTTTTCCCCATGGGCCAATGAGCAGTTCTTC
TRBJ1-5 - - TRBV7-8 CASSLAETVDQPQHF TGTGCCAGCAGCTTAGCGGAGACAGTCGATCAGCCCCAGCATTTT
TRBJ2-1 - TRBD1 TRBV6-1 CASSEETGAEQFF TGTGCCAGCAGTGAAGAGACAGGGGCTGAGCAGTTCTTC
TRBJ2-1 - - TRBV27 CASSLRLGSSYNEQFF TGTGCCAGCAGTTTAAGGTTGGGCAGCTCCTACAATGAGCAGTTCTTC
TRBJ2-1 - - TRBV5-1 CASSPAPSSYNEQFF TGCGCCAGCAGTCCGGCCCCGAGCTCCTACAATGAGCAGTTCTTC
TRBJ2-7 - TRBD2 TRBV10-3 CAISTTSGSFLSYEQYF TGTGCCATCTCAACTACTAGCGGGAGTTTCCTCTCCTACGAGCAGTACTTC
TRBJ1-1 - - TRBV7-2 CASSTTSFPEAFF TGTGCCAGCAGCACTACTAGTTTCCCTGAAGCTTTCTTT
TRBJ1-5 once TRBD1 TRBV27 CASSLTPPGQVVNNQPQHF TGTGCCAGCAGTTTAACCCCCCCGGGACAGGTAGTAAACAATCAGCCCCAGCATTTT
TRBJ2-7 - - TRBV18 CASSPTSWSSYEQYF TGTGCCAGCTCACCTACTAGCTGGAGCTCCTACGAGCAGTACTTC
TRBJ1-3 - - TRBV7-2 CASSFDSSGNTIYF TGTGCCAGCAGCTTCGACAGCTCTGGAAACACCATATATTTT
TRBJ2-7 - - TRBV27 CASSFLADPSYEQYF TGTGCCAGCAGTTTTCTTGCGGACCCCTCCTACGAGCAGTACTTC
TRBJ2-7 - - TRBV27 CASTTQARRDEQYF TGTGCCAGCACTACCCAAGCCCGACGTGACGAGCAGTACTTC
TRBJ1-1 - - TRBV11-2 CASSFGSSNTEAFF TGTGCCAGCAGCTTCGGCAGCTCGAACACTGAAGCTTTCTTT
TRBJ2-2 once TRBD1 TRBV19 CASNPTGAVRTGELFF TGTGCCAGTAACCCGACAGGGGCGGTACGCACCGGGGAGCTGTTTTTT
TRBJ1-2 - - TRBV7-2 CASSLAGLPNYGYTF TGTGCCAGCAGCTTAGCGGGCCTTCCTAACTATGGCTACACCTTC
TRBJ2-1 - - TRBV27 CASSLSMRETLSYNEQFF TGTGCCAGCAGTTTATCGATGCGGGAAACCCTCTCCTACAATGAGCAGTTCTTC